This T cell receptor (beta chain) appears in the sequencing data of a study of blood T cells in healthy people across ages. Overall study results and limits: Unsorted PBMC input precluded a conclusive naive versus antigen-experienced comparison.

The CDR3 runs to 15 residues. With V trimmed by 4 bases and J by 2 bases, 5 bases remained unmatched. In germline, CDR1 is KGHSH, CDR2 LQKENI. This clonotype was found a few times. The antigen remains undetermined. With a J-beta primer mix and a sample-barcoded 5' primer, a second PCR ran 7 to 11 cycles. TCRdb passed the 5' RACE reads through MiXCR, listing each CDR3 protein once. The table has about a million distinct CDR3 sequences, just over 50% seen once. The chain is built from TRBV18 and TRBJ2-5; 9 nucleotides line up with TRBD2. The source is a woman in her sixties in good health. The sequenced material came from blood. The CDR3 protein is CASSRPLAGQETQYF. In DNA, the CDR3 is TGTGCCAGCTCACGCCCTCTAGCGGGACAAGAGACCCAGTACTTC.